This T cell receptor (beta chain) was identified in a study of human T cells and chemical hapten exposure. Study findings and constraints: PT1 expanded TCR numbers tracked positively with patch test score.

In this sample, this clonotype turned up many times. Its target is not known. A single record per CDR3 protein comes from TCRdb applying MiXCR to the RACE reads. The sample consists of some 51,000 distinct CDR3 sequences, about a tenth of them appearing once. The time point here: pre-sensitization, week 0. Sample treatment: therapeutic diphenylcyclopropenone sensitization with weekly scalp DPC. The germline CDR1 and CDR2 sequences are SGHVS and FQNEAQ. This CDR3 spans 16 amino acids. Trimming took off 6 bases at V and 0 bases at J, with 16 bases between the two ends. This TCR was sampled from a woman in her thirties or forties with alopecia areata. Some clones in this sample may be carry-over from other donors' samples. This chain uses TRBV7-8 with TRBJ2-3, with D possibly being TRBD1 (5 bases). Sequenced here: whole blood, sampled in connection with sensitization to the hapten diphenylcyclopropenone (DPC). This CDR3 is CASRSGLMGSTDTQYF. The CDR3 DNA is TGTGCCAGCAGGTCAGGGTTAATGGGGAGCACAGATACGCAGTATTTT.